The rows below give T cell receptor beta chains drawn from one sample of a study of CXCR3-negative and CXCR3-positive naive CD8 T cells. Using the 5' RACE reads, TCRdb records one entry per CDR3 protein without DNA. The table counts some 150,000 distinct CDR3 sequences; over 0.25% lies in the top ten. The sample consisted of naive CXCR3+ CD8+ T cells from blood. The source is a human donor in good health. Some clones in this sample may be carry-over from other donors' samples. Both conserved end residues are part of each CDR3.

V,J,CDR3
TRBV2,TRBJ2-2,CASTPEGGDQTGELFF
TRBV7-9,TRBJ2-1,CASSFMTSHNEQFF
TRBV5-1,TRBJ2-3,CASSLANAGGTDTQYF
TRBV28,TRBJ1-5,CASSKQRGWINQPQHF
TRBV7-9,TRBJ2-2,CASSLFAGGPTGELFF
TRBV29-1,TRBJ2-2,CSVEVWTGELLF
TRBV12-3/TRBV12-4,TRBJ2-1,CASSQGTYGSYNEQFF
TRBV28,TRBJ2-5,CASSSLGTTQETQYF
TRBV6-2/TRBV6-3,TRBJ2-7,CATTGGLKQYF
TRBV12-3/TRBV12-4,TRBJ2-7,CASSFNSGGVSYEQYF
TRBV28,TRBJ2-7,CASRTGSAEQYF
TRBV29-1,TRBJ2-7,CSVDGAYSTTGEQYF
TRBV29-1,TRBJ2-1,CSVDTGLANEQFF
TRBV29-1,TRBJ2-4,CSVVAEGKNIQYF
TRBV11-3,TRBJ2-5,CASSFLAGRREATQYF
TRBV6-5,TRBJ2-1,CASSIQREWYEQFF
TRBV5-1,TRBJ2-6,CASTEQYSGANVLTF
TRBV6-5,TRBJ2-5,CASRRWQGLQETQYF
TRBV5-1,TRBJ1-1,CASSLEGPGTEAFF
TRBV7-2,TRBJ2-2,CASSLGIGFTGELFF
TRBV29-1,TRBJ1-3,CSVLGENTIYF
TRBV7-7,TRBJ2-5,CASSPGLAETQYF
TRBV12-3/TRBV12-4,TRBJ2-5,CASSLGEGGLETQYF